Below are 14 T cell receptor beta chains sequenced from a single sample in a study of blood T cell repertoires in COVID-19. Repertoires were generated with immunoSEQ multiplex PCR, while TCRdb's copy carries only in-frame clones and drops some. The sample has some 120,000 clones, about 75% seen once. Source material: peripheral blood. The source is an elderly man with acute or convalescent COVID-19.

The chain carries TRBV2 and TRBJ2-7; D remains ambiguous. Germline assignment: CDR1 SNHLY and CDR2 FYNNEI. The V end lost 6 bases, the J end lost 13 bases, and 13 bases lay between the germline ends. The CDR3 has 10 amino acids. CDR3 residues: CASREFPYYF. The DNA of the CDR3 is TGTGCCAGCAGGGAGTTCCCGTACTACTTC.

CDR3 nucleotides: TGTGCCAGCAGCTTAGTTCCCAGCACCGGGGAGCTGTTTTTT. This encodes CASSLVPSTGELFF. The chain is built from TRBV7-2 and TRBJ2-2; unclear D gene. Germline CDR1 SGHTA, CDR2 FQGNSA. The CDR3 sequence is 14 residues long. V lost 1 base to trimming and J lost 4 bases, with 7 bases between them.

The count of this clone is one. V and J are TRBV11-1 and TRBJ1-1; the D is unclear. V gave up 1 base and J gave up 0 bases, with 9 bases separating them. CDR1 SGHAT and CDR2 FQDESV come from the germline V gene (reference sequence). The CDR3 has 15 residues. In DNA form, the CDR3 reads TGTGCCAGCAGCTTAGACGCCCAGATGAACACTGAAGCTTTCTTT. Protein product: CASSLDAQMNTEAFF.

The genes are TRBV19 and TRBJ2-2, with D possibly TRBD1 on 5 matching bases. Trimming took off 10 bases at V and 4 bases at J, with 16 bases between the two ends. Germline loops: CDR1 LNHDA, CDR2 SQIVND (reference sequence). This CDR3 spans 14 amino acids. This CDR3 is CATSPARVTGELFF. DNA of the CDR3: TGTGCCACCTCACCCGCCAGGGTCACCGGGGAGCTGTTTTTT. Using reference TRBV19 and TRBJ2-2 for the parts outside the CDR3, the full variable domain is DGGITQSPKYLFRKEGQNVTLSCEQNLNHDAMYWYRQDPGQGLRLIYYSQIVNDFQKGDIAEGYSVSREKKESFPLTVTSAQKNPTAFYLCATSPARVTGELFFGEGSRLTVL.

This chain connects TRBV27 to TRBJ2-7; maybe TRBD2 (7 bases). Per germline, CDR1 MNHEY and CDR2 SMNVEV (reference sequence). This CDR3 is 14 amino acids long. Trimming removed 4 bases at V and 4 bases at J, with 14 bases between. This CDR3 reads CASSSRGGAYEQYF. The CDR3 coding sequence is TGTGCCAGCAGTTCCAGGGGAGGGGCGTACGAGCAGTACTTC.

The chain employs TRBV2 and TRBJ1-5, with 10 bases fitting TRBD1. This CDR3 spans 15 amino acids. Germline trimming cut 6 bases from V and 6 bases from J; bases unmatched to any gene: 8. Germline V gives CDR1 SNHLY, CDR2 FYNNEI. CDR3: CASRRDRGEGQPQHF. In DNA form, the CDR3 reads TGTGCCAGCAGGCGGGACAGGGGTGAGGGTCAGCCCCAGCATTTT. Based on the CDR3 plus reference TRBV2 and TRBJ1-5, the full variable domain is EPEVTQTPSHQVTQMGQEVILRCVPISNHLYFYWYRQILGQKVEFLVSFYNNEISEKSEIFDDQFSVERPDGSNFTLKIRSTKLEDSAMYFCASRRDRGEGQPQHFGDGTRLSIL.

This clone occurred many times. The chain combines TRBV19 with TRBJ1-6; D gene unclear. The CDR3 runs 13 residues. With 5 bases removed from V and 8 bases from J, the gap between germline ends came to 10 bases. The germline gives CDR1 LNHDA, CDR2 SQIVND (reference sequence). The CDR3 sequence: CASSVRRDSPLHF. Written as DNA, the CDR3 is TGTGCCAGTAGTGTCCGGAGGGATTCACCCCTCCACTTT.

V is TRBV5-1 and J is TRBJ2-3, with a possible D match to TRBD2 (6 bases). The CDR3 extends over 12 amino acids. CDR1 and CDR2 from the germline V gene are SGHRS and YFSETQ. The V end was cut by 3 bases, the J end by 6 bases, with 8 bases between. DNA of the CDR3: TGCGCCAGCAGCTCCGGGGGTGATACGCAGTATTTT. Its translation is CASSSGGDTQYF.

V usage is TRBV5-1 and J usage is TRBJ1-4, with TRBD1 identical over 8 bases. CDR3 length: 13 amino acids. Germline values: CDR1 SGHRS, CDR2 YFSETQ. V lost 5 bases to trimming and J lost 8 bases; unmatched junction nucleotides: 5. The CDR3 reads CASRPGQAEKLFF. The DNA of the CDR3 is TGCGCCAGCAGGCCGGGACAGGCGGAAAAACTGTTTTTT.

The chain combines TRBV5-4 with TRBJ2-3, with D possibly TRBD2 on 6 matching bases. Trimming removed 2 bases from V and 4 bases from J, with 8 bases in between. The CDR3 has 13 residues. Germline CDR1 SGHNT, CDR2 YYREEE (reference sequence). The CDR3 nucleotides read TGTGCCAGCAGCTTTGCGGGGTCAGATACGCAGTATTTT. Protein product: CASSFAGSDTQYF.

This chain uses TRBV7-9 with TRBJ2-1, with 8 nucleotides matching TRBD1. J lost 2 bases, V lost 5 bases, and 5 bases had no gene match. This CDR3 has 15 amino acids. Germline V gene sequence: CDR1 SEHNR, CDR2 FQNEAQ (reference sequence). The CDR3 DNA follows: TGTGCCAGCAGCACCGGACAGGGTGCCTACAATGAGCAGTTCTTC. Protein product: CASSTGQGAYNEQFF.

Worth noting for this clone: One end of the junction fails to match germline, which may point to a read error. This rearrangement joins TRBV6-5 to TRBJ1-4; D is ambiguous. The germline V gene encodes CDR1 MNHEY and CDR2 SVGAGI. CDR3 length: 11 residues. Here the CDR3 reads CASSYSFRLFF. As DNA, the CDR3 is TGTGCCAGCAGCTACTCTTTTAGACTGTTTTTT.

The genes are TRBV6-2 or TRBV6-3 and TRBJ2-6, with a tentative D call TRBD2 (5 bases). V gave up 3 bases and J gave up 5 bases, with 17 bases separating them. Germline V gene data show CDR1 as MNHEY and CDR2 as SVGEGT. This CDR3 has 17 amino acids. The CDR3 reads CASSYTGEARRANVLTF. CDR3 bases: TGTGCCAGCAGTTATACCGGGGAAGCGAGGCGGGCCAACGTCCTGACTTTC.

CDR3 sequence reads: CASSLNRGETQYF. The CDR3 DNA reads TGTGCCAGCAGTCTGAACAGGGGAGAGACCCAGTACTTC. V is TRBV7-9 and J is TRBJ2-5; the match to TRBD1 covers 7 bases. V lost 6 bases to trimming and J lost 4 bases; unmatched junction nucleotides: 5. CDR1 SEHNR and CDR2 FQNEAQ come from the germline V gene (reference sequence). This CDR3 contains 13 residues.